Following are 22 T cell receptor beta chains from one sample sequenced in a study of blood T cell repertoires in COVID-19. The assay was immunoSEQ multiplex PCR, and TCRdb's table has in-frame clones only and misses some. Here the sample spans roughly 29,000 clones, approximately 84% being singletons. Sequencing was carried out using peripheral blood. The receptor set was obtained from an older woman with acute or convalescent COVID-19.

This clone came up once. The chain is built from TRBV6-4 and TRBJ2-3; the match to TRBD1 covers 10 bases. Per germline, CDR1 MRHNA and CDR2 SNTAGT. This CDR3 comprises 15 residues. The J segment lost 4 bases and the V segment lost 4 bases, leaving 5 bases of the junction unmatched. In DNA, the CDR3 is TGTGCCAGCAGTGTCACCGGGACAGGGGCAGATACGCAGTATTTT. This encodes CASSVTGTGADTQYF.

This chain connects TRBV10-3 to TRBJ2-5; 8 bases agree with TRBD1. The germline V gene encodes CDR1 ENHRY and CDR2 SYGVKD. CDR3 size: 13 residues. The ends lost 6 bases at V and 5 bases at J; junction bases unmatched: 5. CDR3 sequence (DNA): TGTGCCATCAGCGGACAGGGCGGGGAGACCCAGTACTTC. Translation gives CAISGQGGETQYF.

V and J are TRBV6-6 and TRBJ1-2, with D unclear. The CDR3 sequence is 15 residues long. Trimming took 0 bases from V and 2 from J, leaving 10 bases between them. Germline V lookup: CDR1 MNHNY, CDR2 SVGAGI (reference sequence). The CDR3 bases are TGTGCCAGCAGTTACTCCCCAGACGGGAACTATGGCTACACCTTC. This encodes CASSYSPDGNYGYTF.

The chain couples TRBV4-1 to TRBJ2-3; no definite D call. Germline CDR1 and CDR2: MGHRA and YSYEKL. V lost 2 bases and J lost 2, with 5 bases in between. This CDR3 has 13 residues. The CDR3 sequence: CASSQLFTDTQYF. The CDR3 nucleotides read TGCGCCAGCAGCCAACTATTCACAGATACGCAGTATTTT.

The rearrangement joins TRBV15 to TRBJ2-5; TRBD1 might be the D (6 bases). V was cut by 0 bases and J by 5 bases, with 13 bases left in between. CDR3 length: 15 residues. Germline lookup yields CDR1 LNHNV and CDR2 YYDKDF (reference sequence). CDR3 sequence reads: CATSREGGVIETQYF. Here the CDR3 DNA reads TGTGCCACCAGCAGAGAAGGGGGAGTGATCGAGACCCAGTACTTC.

The chain is built from TRBV2 and TRBJ1-2; D remains unclear. Germline CDR1 reads SNHLY; CDR2 reads FYNNEI. Trimming took off 2 bases at V and 4 bases at J, with 8 bases between the two ends. This CDR3 has 13 residues. CDR3 region: CASSETGLYGYTF. For the CDR3, the DNA is TGTGCCAGCAGTGAAACGGGTCTCTATGGCTACACCTTC.

The rearrangement uses TRBV19 and TRBJ1-5; D is possibly TRBD1 (6 bases). V was clipped by 9 bases and J by 2 bases, with 14 bases between them. This CDR3 has 14 amino acids. The germline V gene has CDR1 LNHDA and CDR2 SQIVND (reference sequence). In DNA form, the CDR3 reads TGTGCCAGCCGGAAGACAGGAGGCAATCAGCCCCAGCATTTT. As protein: CASRKTGGNQPQHF.

This chain connects TRBV27 to TRBJ1-2, with D possibly being TRBD1 (5 bases). This CDR3 comprises 14 residues. The germline V gene has CDR1 MNHEY and CDR2 SMNVEV (reference sequence). The ends were cut back, 6 bases at V and 3 bases at J, with 14 bases in the middle. CDR3 coding DNA: TGTGCCAGCAGCCCTAACGGGGGACACTATGGCTACACCTTC. It encodes CASSPNGGHYGYTF.

J is TRBJ2-2 and V is TRBV7-9; D perhaps matches TRBD2 (6 bases). CDR3 length: 14 residues. Germline assignment: CDR1 SEHNR and CDR2 FQNEAQ (reference sequence). V lost 6 bases, J lost 6 bases, and 14 bases lay in between. CDR3 in DNA: TGTGCCAGCAGTAGGGCCGGGGGAGCCGGGGAGCTGTTTTTT. It translates to CASSRAGGAGELFF.

The chain couples TRBV5-1 to TRBJ1-2; D is ambiguous. Germline V gene lookup returns CDR1 SGHRS and CDR2 YFSETQ. V lost 0 bases and J 6 bases, leaving 15 bases between the germline ends. This CDR3 comprises 15 residues. For the CDR3, the DNA is TGCGCCAGCAGCTTGGAATCGTCGGGAAGGGATGGCTACACCTTC. Translation gives CASSLESSGRDGYTF.

The chain employs TRBV6-4 and TRBJ2-3; D is unresolved. This CDR3 contains 14 residues. The V gene's germline CDR1 is MRHNA and CDR2 SNTAGT. V was pared by 2 bases and J by 6 bases, with 12 bases between. The CDR3 DNA reads TGTGCCAGCAGTGACCGTCCCTACGGGGATACGCAGTATTTT. Translated: CASSDRPYGDTQYF.

The V call is TRBV21-1, the J call TRBJ1-5; the table calls TRBD1, which could not be checked here. TRBV21-1 is annotated as a pseudogene. This CDR3 comprises 15 residues. This CDR3 reads CASSRRTGRDQPQHF. Here the CDR3 DNA reads TGTGCCAGCAGCAGGCGGACAGGAAGGGATCAGCCCCAGCATTTT.

This chain connects TRBV4-1 to TRBJ2-7, with TRBD2 matching 7 bases. With 0 bases clipped from V and 2 bases from J, the junction kept 4 bases outside the gene matches. The CDR3 loop spans 15 amino acids. Germline V gives CDR1 MGHRA, CDR2 YSYEKL. CDR3 nucleotide sequence: TGCGCCAGCAGCCAAGAGACCCGGGAGGCCTACGAGCAGTACTTC. Its protein product is CASSQETREAYEQYF.

As to this clone: Other DNA sequences within the sample encode an identical CDR3. The chain has TRBV20-1 and TRBJ2-5; no clear D gene. CDR1 and CDR2 from the germline V gene are DFQATT and SNEGSKA (reference sequence). The CDR3 has 11 residues. Trimming stripped 3 bases from V and 3 bases from J, with 5 bases between. The CDR3 protein is CSASPEETQYF. The CDR3 DNA sequence: TGCAGTGCTAGCCCTGAAGAGACCCAGTACTTC.

The V and J genes are TRBV27 and TRBJ2-3, with 8 bases identical to TRBD2. The V gene end was trimmed by 4 bases and the J gene end by 2 bases; junction bases not matched to a gene: 11. CDR1 and CDR2 (germline): MNHEY, SMNVEV (reference sequence). The CDR3 consists of 17 residues. The CDR3 bases are TGTGCCAGCAGTTCCACCTTTAGCGGGGAAACCACAGATACGCAGTATTTT. Its translation: CASSSTFSGETTDTQYF.

The chain links TRBV27 to TRBJ2-7; 9 bases are a match to TRBD1. Germline lookup yields CDR1 MNHEY and CDR2 SMNVEV (reference sequence). Losses at the gene ends were 6 bases for V and 4 bases for J; bases not matched to a gene: 7. CDR3 length: 14 residues. CDR3 in amino acids: CASRSLQGAYEQYF. In DNA form, the CDR3 reads TGTGCCAGCAGGTCGTTACAGGGGGCTTACGAGCAGTACTTC.

V gene TRBV12-3 or TRBV12-4 combines with J gene TRBJ2-5; D gene uncertain. Between the trimmed V and J ends, which lost 3 bases and 5 bases, there was a span of 7 bases. This CDR3 is 12 amino acids long. CDR3 region: CASSLVGETQYF. CDR3 DNA sequence: TGTGCCAGCAGTTTGGTCGGGGAGACCCAGTACTTC.

This clone turned up a few times. This chain uses TRBV6-5 with TRBJ2-3; perhaps TRBD2 as D (7 bases). Trimming left V 5 bases short and J 2 bases short, with 11 bases between. Germline lookup yields CDR1 MNHEY and CDR2 SVGAGI. The CDR3 has 14 amino acids. CDR3 bases: TGTGCCAGCAGTAAGGGGGGGGTCACAGATACGCAGTATTTT. Translating it yields CASSKGGVTDTQYF.

This clone has more than one count but fewer than ten. The V and J genes are TRBV4-2 and TRBJ1-1, with D tentatively TRBD1 (5 bases). The CDR3 consists of 15 residues. The germline V and J ends were trimmed by 0 bases and 7 bases, with 15 bases remaining between them. Germline V gene sequence: CDR1 LGHNA, CDR2 YNFKEQ. This CDR3 is CASSQDRGEADEAFF. The CDR3, as DNA: TGTGCCAGCAGCCAAGACCGAGGGGAGGCAGATGAAGCTTTCTTT.

The chain combines TRBV30 with TRBJ1-2; no clear D. The germline CDR1 and CDR2 sequences are GTSNPN and SVGIG (reference sequence). V lost 7 bases, J lost 1 base, and 10 bases lay in between. The CDR3 runs 12 residues. In nucleotides, the CDR3 is TGTGCCTTCGCGGCTGGTAACTATGGCTACACCTTC. This encodes CAFAAGNYGYTF.

The chain is built from TRBV6-6 and TRBJ2-1; D call uncertain. The CDR3 covers 11 residues. The V gene lost 8 bases and the J gene lost 6 bases, with 8 bases spanning the gap. The germline V gene has CDR1 MNHNY and CDR2 SVGAGI (reference sequence). The CDR3 sequence: CASALLNEQFF. In nucleotides, the CDR3 is TGTGCCAGCGCACTACTCAATGAGCAGTTCTTC.

This chain joins TRBV29-1 and TRBJ2-3, with D possibly matching TRBD2 (6 bases). The V and J ends lost 6 bases and 2 bases respectively, with 15 bases between them. From germline, CDR1 is SQVTM and CDR2 ANQGSEA. The CDR3 spans 14 residues. CDR3 loop: CSVLGTFFTDTQYF. In DNA form, the CDR3 reads TGCAGCGTACTCGGGACTTTTTTCACAGATACGCAGTATTTT.